A selection of T cell receptor beta chains follows, all from one sample in a study of T cell responses to AZD1222 COVID-19 vaccine. TCRdb's table, derived via immunoSEQ multiplex PCR, lists solely in-frame clones and lacks some. Altogether about 100,000 clones are present, around 90% being singletons, with the ten largest covering 1.5% to 2%. Sequencing was performed on peripheral blood, taken on day 0 of AZD1222 vaccination. The receptors derive from an adult in good health. CDR3s include the opening cysteine and the closing phenylalanine or tryptophan. D genes are given only for firm matches. Not every row has a clone size; where given, it reads once, few, many or a size class.

D gene: TRBD1; V gene: TRBV10-1; clone size: -; J gene: TRBJ2-7; CDR3 protein: CASGDREYEQYF; CDR3 DNA: TGCGCCAGCGGGGACAGGGAGTACGAGCAGTACTTC
D gene: -; V gene: TRBV7-8; clone size: -; J gene: TRBJ2-5; CDR3 protein: CASSLARETQYF; CDR3 DNA: TGTGCCAGCAGCTTAGCGAGAGAGACCCAGTACTTC
D gene: -; V gene: TRBV4-2; clone size: -; J gene: TRBJ1-6; CDR3 protein: CASSQDGGGGSPLHF; CDR3 DNA: TGTGCCAGCAGCCAAGATGGGGGGGGTGGTTCACCCCTCCACTTT
D gene: -; V gene: TRBV25-1; clone size: -; J gene: TRBJ1-2; CDR3 protein: CASTQGNDGYTF; CDR3 DNA: TGTGCCAGCACCCAGGGAAATGACGGCTACACCTTC
D gene: -; V gene: TRBV2; clone size: -; J gene: TRBJ1-3; CDR3 protein: CASSEGLRSTIYF; CDR3 DNA: TGTGCCAGCAGTGAAGGCCTCAGGAGCACCATATATTTT
D gene: -; V gene: TRBV5-4; clone size: -; J gene: TRBJ1-4; CDR3 protein: CASSGGGTTNEKLFF; CDR3 DNA: TGTGCCAGCAGCGGCGGGGGCACAACTAATGAAAAACTGTTTTTT
D gene: -; V gene: TRBV28; clone size: -; J gene: TRBJ1-2; CDR3 protein: CASSERKGGGYTF; CDR3 DNA: TGTGCCAGCAGTGAACGGAAGGGCGGTGGCTACACCTTC
D gene: -; V gene: TRBV5-1; clone size: -; J gene: TRBJ1-1; CDR3 protein: CASSLDRLDDMNTEAFF; CDR3 DNA: TGCGCCAGCAGCTTGGATCGACTGGACGACATGAACACTGAAGCTTTCTTT
D gene: -; V gene: TRBV28; clone size: -; J gene: TRBJ1-6; CDR3 protein: CASSLRAWTGDSPLHF; CDR3 DNA: TGTGCCAGCAGTTTAAGGGCGTGGACCGGGGATTCACCCCTCCACTTT
D gene: -; V gene: TRBV19; clone size: -; J gene: TRBJ2-7; CDR3 protein: CASSLGWQGSYEQYF; CDR3 DNA: TGTGCCAGTAGCCTCGGTTGGCAGGGGTCCTACGAGCAGTACTTC
D gene: -; V gene: TRBV27; clone size: once; J gene: TRBJ2-1; CDR3 protein: CASSLSTGDNEQFF; CDR3 DNA: TGTGCCAGCAGTTTATCCACAGGTGACAATGAGCAGTTCTTC
D gene: -; V gene: TRBV28; clone size: -; J gene: TRBJ1-3; CDR3 protein: CASTPPGGRRNTIYF; CDR3 DNA: TGTGCCAGCACACCTCCCGGGGGGCGGCGAAACACCATATATTTT
D gene: TRBD1; V gene: TRBV29-1; clone size: -; J gene: TRBJ1-1; CDR3 protein: CSVEGDRGDTEAFF; CDR3 DNA: TGCAGCGTTGAGGGGGACAGGGGGGACACTGAAGCTTTCTTT
D gene: TRBD1; V gene: TRBV28; clone size: -; J gene: TRBJ1-3; CDR3 protein: CASTMGITGGAYGNTIYF; CDR3 DNA: TGTGCCAGCACCATGGGGATAACAGGGGGCGCATATGGAAACACCATATATTTT
D gene: TRBD1; V gene: TRBV10-1; clone size: -; J gene: TRBJ1-1; CDR3 protein: CASKYRGDTEAFF; CDR3 DNA: TGCGCCAGCAAGTACAGGGGGGACACTGAAGCTTTCTTT
D gene: TRBD1; V gene: TRBV19; clone size: -; J gene: TRBJ1-2; CDR3 protein: CASTVGQVRANYGYTF; CDR3 DNA: TGTGCCAGTACCGTGGGACAGGTCAGAGCTAACTATGGCTACACCTTC
D gene: -; V gene: TRBV28; clone size: -; J gene: TRBJ1-3; CDR3 protein: CASTPVGARYF; CDR3 DNA: TGTGCCAGCACCCCGGTGGGCGCCCGGTATTTT
D gene: TRBD1; V gene: TRBV27; clone size: few; J gene: TRBJ2-7; CDR3 protein: CASRIYLGGGHEQYF; CDR3 DNA: TGTGCCAGCAGGATCTATCTAGGGGGCGGGCACGAGCAGTACTTC
D gene: -; V gene: TRBV18; clone size: -; J gene: TRBJ1-2; CDR3 protein: CASSPRQGDYGYTF; CDR3 DNA: TGTGCCAGCTCACCAAGGCAGGGTGACTATGGCTACACCTTC
D gene: -; V gene: TRBV6-5; clone size: -; J gene: TRBJ1-1; CDR3 protein: CASSYFTSGRTEAFF; CDR3 DNA: TGTGCCAGCAGTTACTTTACATCCGGCCGGACTGAAGCTTTCTTT
D gene: -; V gene: TRBV6-5; clone size: -; J gene: TRBJ2-3; CDR3 protein: CASSYSWEPGDTQYF; CDR3 DNA: TGTGCCAGCAGTTACTCTTGGGAGCCGGGAGATACGCAGTATTTT
D gene: -; V gene: TRBV25-1; clone size: -; J gene: TRBJ2-7; CDR3 protein: CASRGAPAAYEQYF; CDR3 DNA: TGTGCCAGCCGGGGGGCCCCAGCAGCCTACGAGCAGTACTTC
D gene: -; V gene: TRBV9; clone size: -; J gene: TRBJ1-1; CDR3 protein: CASTMVGPAVEAFF; CDR3 DNA: TGTGCCAGCACCATGGTCGGGCCAGCCGTTGAAGCTTTCTTT
D gene: TRBD1; V gene: TRBV10-3; clone size: -; J gene: TRBJ2-5; CDR3 protein: CATAGTGGQETQYF; CDR3 DNA: TGTGCCACCGCCGGGACAGGGGGCCAAGAGACCCAGTACTTC
D gene: TRBD2; V gene: TRBV28; clone size: -; J gene: TRBJ2-7; CDR3 protein: CASSLPPWGLGWDAEQYF; CDR3 DNA: TGTGCCAGCAGTTTACCCCCCTGGGGACTAGGCTGGGACGCCGAGCAGTACTTC
D gene: TRBD2; V gene: TRBV7-2; clone size: -; J gene: TRBJ2-2; CDR3 protein: CASSLLRLAVIGTGELFF; CDR3 DNA: TGTGCCAGCAGCTTACTCCGACTAGCGGTTATTGGCACCGGGGAGCTGTTTTTT
D gene: -; V gene: TRBV5-1; clone size: -; J gene: TRBJ2-1; CDR3 protein: CASSRLQGSYNEQFF; CDR3 DNA: TGCGCCAGCAGCCGGCTTCAGGGCTCCTACAATGAGCAGTTCTTC
D gene: TRBD1; V gene: TRBV7-6; clone size: -; J gene: TRBJ2-5; CDR3 protein: CASSYRTGGQETQYF; CDR3 DNA: TGTGCCAGCAGCTACAGGACAGGTGGTCAAGAGACCCAGTACTTC
D gene: -; V gene: TRBV5-1; clone size: -; J gene: TRBJ2-2; CDR3 protein: CASSLASANTGELFF; CDR3 DNA: TGCGCCAGCAGCTTGGCTAGCGCCAACACCGGGGAGCTGTTTTTT
D gene: -; V gene: TRBV12-3/TRBV12-4; clone size: -; J gene: TRBJ1-5; CDR3 protein: CASSLNQNQPQHF; CDR3 DNA: TGTGCCAGCAGTTTAAATCAAAATCAGCCCCAGCATTTT
D gene: TRBD2; V gene: TRBV30; clone size: -; J gene: TRBJ2-2; CDR3 protein: CAWSKAGATGELFF; CDR3 DNA: TGTGCCTGGAGCAAAGCGGGGGCCACCGGGGAGCTGTTTTTT
D gene: TRBD1; V gene: TRBV6-5; clone size: -; J gene: TRBJ2-5; CDR3 protein: CASSLGQGVETQYF; CDR3 DNA: TGTGCCAGCAGCCTCGGACAGGGGGTGGAGACCCAGTACTTC
D gene: TRBD2; V gene: TRBV28; clone size: -; J gene: TRBJ2-5; CDR3 protein: CASSSPGLAGEETQYF; CDR3 DNA: TGTGCCAGCAGTTCGCCCGGACTAGCGGGGGAAGAGACCCAGTACTTC
D gene: -; V gene: TRBV11-2; clone size: -; J gene: TRBJ2-1; CDR3 protein: CASSLVYNNEQFF; CDR3 DNA: TGTGCCAGCAGCTTAGTGTACAACAATGAGCAGTTCTTC
D gene: TRBD1; V gene: TRBV7-8; clone size: -; J gene: TRBJ1-5; CDR3 protein: CASRDGTGNQPQHF; CDR3 DNA: TGTGCCAGCAGGGATGGGACAGGGAATCAGCCCCAGCATTTT
D gene: -; V gene: TRBV7-3; clone size: -; J gene: TRBJ2-3; CDR3 protein: CASSLEGGTSTDTQYF; CDR3 DNA: TGTGCCAGCAGCTTAGAGGGCGGGACTAGCACAGATACGCAGTATTTT